The rows below give T cell receptor beta chains drawn from one sample of a study of Tregs in tolerant kidney transplant recipients. Measured with immunoSEQ multiplex PCR; TCRdb has only the in-frame clones, and not every one. Among roughly 250,000 clones, roughly four fifths were seen once, and the ten largest hold less than 0.75%. Source material: CD4+ T cells from blood. Source of these receptors: a human donor in good health. CDR3s include the opening cysteine and the closing phenylalanine or tryptophan. The order of the fields is clone size, D gene, J gene, V gene, CDR3 protein, CDR3 DNA. The D gene is left open where the match is weak. Size is omitted from some rows. Given values are once, few, many or a class for expanded clones.

once | - | TRBJ2-5 | TRBV6-1 | CASSEGVGRGEETQYF | TGTGCCAGCAGTGAAGGGGTCGGGAGAGGGGAAGAGACCCAGTACTTC
- | - | TRBJ1-2 | TRBV10-3 | CAIRTMGYGYTF | TGTGCCATCCGGACAATGGGTTATGGCTACACCTTC
- | TRBD1 | TRBJ2-7 | TRBV7-2 | CASSNRQGTAEQYF | TGTGCCAGCAGCAATCGACAGGGGACTGCCGAGCAGTACTTC
- | TRBD1 | TRBJ1-2 | TRBV6-4 | CASSEYGTGARANYGYTF | TGTGCCAGCAGTGAATACGGGACAGGGGCCCGGGCCAACTATGGCTACACCTTC
- | - | TRBJ1-2 | TRBV19 | CASSNRDIDGYGYTF | TGTGCCAGTAGTAACCGGGACATTGACGGCTATGGCTACACCTTC
- | - | TRBJ1-1 | TRBV4-1 | CASSQPGRGNTEAFF | TGCGCCAGCAGCCAACCCGGACGGGGGAACACTGAAGCTTTCTTT
- | - | TRBJ2-7 | TRBV7-2 | CASSSQYEQYF | TGTGCCAGCAGCTCTCAATACGAGCAGTACTTC
- | - | TRBJ2-1 | TRBV4-1 | CASSQAGFSSYNEQFF | TGCGCCAGCAGCCAAGCGGGGTTTAGCTCCTACAATGAGCAGTTCTTC
- | - | TRBJ2-2 | TRBV5-6 | CASSPLQGQNTGELFF | TGTGCCAGCAGCCCCTTACAGGGCCAGAACACCGGGGAGCTGTTTTTT
once | TRBD1 | TRBJ1-2 | TRBV18 | CASSPPLGGIGYTF | TGTGCCAGCTCACCGCCTTTAGGGGGCATTGGCTACACCTTC
- | - | TRBJ1-5 | TRBV7-8 | CASSLAGAANQPQHF | TGTGCCAGCAGCTTAGCAGGGGCCGCCAATCAGCCCCAGCATTTT
- | - | TRBJ2-2 | TRBV18 | CASSPSRADTGELFF | TGTGCCAGCTCACCCTCACGGGCGGACACCGGGGAGCTGTTTTTT
- | - | TRBJ1-1 | TRBV18 | CASSPEGNTEAFF | TGTGCCAGCTCACCAGAGGGGAACACTGAAGCTTTCTTT
- | - | TRBJ2-7 | TRBV6-5 | CASSVEGEQYF | TGTGCCAGCAGTGTGGAGGGCGAGCAGTACTTC